The rows below give T cell receptor beta chains drawn from one sample of a study of cytomegalovirus exposure and HLA in healthy donors. The assay was immunoSEQ multiplex PCR, and TCRdb's table has in-frame clones only and misses some. This repertoire includes fewer than 200,000 clones. Sequenced input: PBMCs. Receptor source: a man aged 25 to 40 in good health and CMV-seronegative. Both conserved end residues are part of each CDR3. The D gene is left open where the match is weak.

V,J,D,DNA,CDR3
TRBV13,TRBJ2-4,.,TGTGCCAGCAGCTCCACAGACAAAAACATTCAGTACTTC,CASSSTDKNIQYF
TRBV2,TRBJ1-1,TRBD1,TGTGCCAGCAGGGGGACAGGGCCGAACACTGAAGCTTTCTTT,CASRGTGPNTEAFF
TRBV15,TRBJ2-7,TRBD2,TGTGCCACCACCAGACTAGCGGGCGTCACCTACGAGCAGTACTTC,CATTRLAGVTYEQYF
TRBV2,TRBJ2-5,.,TGTGCCAGCAGTGCGTCACAGGTTCAAGAGACCCAGTACTTC,CASSASQVQETQYF
TRBV7-8,TRBJ2-1,.,TGTGCCAGCAGCTTAGAAGAGCGGATGTCCTCCTACAATGAGCAGTTCTTC,CASSLEERMSSYNEQFF
TRBV11-3,TRBJ1-1,TRBD1,TGTGCCAGCAGCTGGGACAGTCAAAAGAACACTGAAGCTTTCTTT,CASSWDSQKNTEAFF
TRBV18,TRBJ1-2,.,TGTGCCAGCTCTACGGGCCCAGGGTATCTTTATGGCTACACCTTC,CASSTGPGYLYGYTF
TRBV18,TRBJ2-5,.,TGTGCCAGCTCAACGGGTCTGGCTCAAGAGACCCAGTACTTC,CASSTGLAQETQYF
TRBV4-1,TRBJ1-2,TRBD1,TGCGCCAGCAGCCAGCAGGGGGCAGGTGGCTACACCTTC,CASSQQGAGGYTF
TRBV7-9,TRBJ1-2,TRBD1,TGTGCCAGCAGCTTAGTGACCCCCCGGACAGGATTCGGCTACACCTTC,CASSLVTPRTGFGYTF
TRBV7-8,TRBJ2-5,TRBD1,TGTGCCAGCAGCTTAGCAGGACAGGGGAGGGAGACCCAGTACTTC,CASSLAGQGRETQYF
TRBV27,TRBJ1-4,.,TGTGCCAGCAGTTTAACCCCTCCCTGGCTAGGTGAAAAACTGTTTTTT,CASSLTPPWLGEKLFF
TRBV9,TRBJ2-7,TRBD2,TGTGCCAGCAGCCCCCGGACTAGCGGACCCTTCTACGAGCAGTACTTC,CASSPRTSGPFYEQYF
TRBV15,TRBJ2-1,TRBD2,TGTGCCACCAGCAGAAACCTTTGGACTAGCGGGGGGGCCCGAGAGCAGTTCTTC,CATSRNLWTSGGAREQFF